This T cell receptor (beta chain) was profiled in a study of beta chain features in type 1 diabetes. There are a few counts of this clone. Its target is not known. Investigators reverse transcribed all isolated RNA, so they sequenced expressed TCRB transcripts. Using immunoSEQ multiplex PCR, the repertoire was profiled, and TCRdb retains in-frame clones only, with some absent. The sample gives 680,000 or so clones, around 15% of which show up once; more than 0.08% is in the top ten. This CDR3 comprises 15 residues. Trimming removed 1 base at V and 9 bases at J, with 13 bases between. Per germline, CDR1 SEHNR and CDR2 FQNEAQ (reference sequence). Points from the study as a whole: Diminished insertions and augmented deletions at VDJ junctions characterized type 1 diabetes patients. The analysis here could not establish whether HLA type shapes TCRB rearrangement. In cDNA sequencing, cells with high TCR expression could be over-represented.

This chain joins TRBV7-9 and TRBJ1-6; D not resolved. The sequencing sample was made of naive CD4+ T cells from blood. The receptor was derived from a man aged 18 to 30 in good health. The CDR3 spells CASSLGGEGSSPLHF. The CDR3 region has the DNA TGTGCCAGCAGCTTAGGTGGTGAGGGCAGTTCACCCCTCCACTTT.